These 10 T cell receptor beta chains were sequenced from one sample in a study of technical replicates of blood from a few donors. Method: immunoSEQ multiplex PCR; TCRdb's copy keeps in-frame clones and lacks some. Among around 15,000 clones listed, about nine tenths were seen once. The sequencing sample was made of PBMCs. The receptors derive from a human donor in good health.

J is TRBJ2-7 and V is TRBV29-1; 11 bases line up with TRBD2. The ends lost 7 bases at V and 2 bases at J; junction bases unmatched: 4. The CDR3 covers 13 residues. Per the germline V gene, CDR1 is SQVTM and CDR2 is ANQGSEA. As DNA, the CDR3 is TGCAGCGCCTCGACTAGCGGGGCCTACGAGCAGTACTTC. The encoded protein is CSASTSGAYEQYF.

This clone was picked up one time. The chain links TRBV28 to TRBJ1-4; 8 bases align to TRBD1. CDR3 length equals 22 residues. The V gene's germline CDR1 is MDHEN and CDR2 SYDVKM. Losses at the gene ends were 4 bases for V and 0 bases for J; bases not matched to a gene: 22. The CDR3 DNA follows: TGTGCCAGCAGTTACCCCCCGATCGCGCCGGGACAGGCGTCTCCAACTAATGAAAAACTGTTTTTT. Amino acids: CASSYPPIAPGQASPTNEKLFF.

This rearrangement joins TRBV2 to TRBJ1-2, with D possibly being TRBD1 (6 bases). CDR1 is SNHLY and CDR2 is FYNNEI in the germline V gene. Trimming took off 7 bases at V and 5 bases at J, with 20 bases between the two ends. The CDR3 length is 15 residues. CDR3 in amino acids: CASTEGGTPLYGYTF. The CDR3 nucleotides are TGTGCCAGCACCGAAGGGGGTACCCCACTTTATGGCTACACCTTC.

V is TRBV11-2 and J is TRBJ2-2; D gene uncertain. V shed 3 bases and J shed 1 base, with 6 bases lying between them. CDR3 length equals 14 residues. CDR1 and CDR2 (germline): SGHAT, FQNNGV. The CDR3 is CASSFAGNTGELFF. CDR3 nucleotides: TGTGCCAGCAGCTTCGCAGGGAACACCGGGGAGCTGTTTTTT.

The J gene is TRBJ2-1, the V gene TRBV7-8; 13 bases are shared with TRBD2. Trimming removed 5 bases from V and 8 bases from J; junction bases left unmatched: 6. The CDR3 extends over 15 amino acids. CDR1 is SGHVS, CDR2 FQNEAQ, per germline. In nucleotides, the CDR3 is TGTGCCAGCAGCGGGAGGACTAGCGGGAGTTATGAGCAGTTCTTC. Translated, it gives CASSGRTSGSYEQFF.

The chain joins TRBV27 to TRBJ2-7; weak D call: TRBD1 (6 bases). Germline V gene data show CDR1 as MNHEY and CDR2 as SMNVEV (reference sequence). The length of the CDR3 is 14 residues. Trimming took 2 bases from V and 3 from J, leaving 11 bases between them. The CDR3 is CASSLQGSYYEQYF. The CDR3 bases are TGTGCCAGCAGTTTACAGGGGTCCTACTACGAGCAGTACTTC.

CDR3 region: CASSPQRTGGDTGELFF. CDR3 DNA: TGTGCCAGCAGCCCTCAACGGACAGGGGGGGACACCGGGGAGCTGTTTTTT. J is TRBJ2-2 and V is TRBV9; 10 bases fit TRBD1. The germline V gene has CDR1 SGDLS and CDR2 YYNGEE. With 4 bases clipped from V and 3 bases from J, the junction kept 9 bases outside the gene matches. This CDR3 region has 17 residues.

The chain links TRBV19 to TRBJ2-7, with TRBD1 identical over 7 bases. V gave up 4 bases and J gave up 12 bases; unmatched junction bases: 9. The CDR3 totals 12 residues. CDR1 and CDR2 (germline): LNHDA, SQIVND (reference sequence). The CDR3 region has the DNA TGTGCCAGTAGTAGGGATCCGGGACAGCCGTACTTC. Translation: CASSRDPGQPYF.

The V call is TRBV30, the J call TRBJ2-2; 7 bases are a match to TRBD1. Germline V lookup: CDR1 GTSNPN, CDR2 SVGIG (reference sequence). The CDR3 sequence is 16 residues long. V lost 0 bases and J lost 6; bases outside the gene matches: 10. The CDR3 here is CAWSVRGRGFSGELFF. DNA of the CDR3: TGTGCCTGGAGTGTACGAGGCAGGGGGTTCTCCGGGGAGCTGTTTTTT.

This clone was recorded only once. V usage is TRBV27 and J usage is TRBJ2-1; TRBD2 agrees at 12 bases. The CDR3 sequence is 14 residues long. Germline trimming cut 7 bases from V and 9 bases from J; bases unmatched to any gene: 7. Germline CDR1 reads MNHEY; CDR2 reads SMNVEV (reference sequence). CDR3 loop: CASTKLAGGGEQFF. The CDR3 DNA reads TGTGCCAGCACCAAACTAGCGGGAGGAGGTGAGCAGTTCTTC.